Listed below are T cell receptor beta chains from one sample, sequenced in a study of OX40 agonist ivuxolimab in advanced cancers. Clones were sequenced by immunoSEQ multiplex PCR, and TCRdb holds only the in-frame ones, with some missing. Among about 64,000 clones, less than 95% were seen once, and the ten largest hold about 0.44%. The source material was CD4+ or CD8+ T cells sorted from blood, sampled in a trial of the OX40 agonist ivuxolimab. These receptors all stem from an adult with an advanced solid tumor such as melanoma, head and neck, liver or kidney cancer. The CDR3 runs from the conserved cysteine through the conserved F or W. The order of the fields is clone size, J gene, D gene, V gene, CDR3 DNA, CDR3 protein. The D gene is left open where the match is weak. Clone size, where shown, is once, few, many, or a class for clones that have expanded.

. | TRBJ2-2 | TRBD1 | TRBV18 | TGTGCCAGCTCACCCCGGACAGGGGTCGACACCGGGGAGCTGTTTTTT | CASSPRTGVDTGELFF
. | TRBJ1-2 | . | TRBV5-1 | TGCGCCAGCAGCTTGGAGCAGCTTTATGGCTACACCTTC | CASSLEQLYGYTF
once | TRBJ2-5 | TRBD2 | TRBV30 | TGTGCCTGGAGTGTTGGCGGGAGAGGCCAAGAGACCCAGTACTTC | CAWSVGGRGQETQYF
. | TRBJ2-7 | TRBD2 | TRBV18 | TGTGCCAGCTCACCAAACACTAGCGGGGCAAGGGACGAGCAGTACTTC | CASSPNTSGARDEQYF
. | TRBJ2-1 | . | TRBV18 | TGTGCCAGCTCACCTGGCCCCTTAGGGGCCTACAATGAGCAGTTCTTC | CASSPGPLGAYNEQFF
. | TRBJ1-1 | . | TRBV5-1 | TGCGCCAGCAGCATCGGACAGAACACTGAAGCTTTCTTT | CASSIGQNTEAFF
. | TRBJ1-6 | TRBD1 | TRBV18 | TGTGCCAGCTCGTCCTCCGGGACAGGGAATTCACCCCTCCACTTT | CASSSSGTGNSPLHF
. | TRBJ2-3 | TRBD1 | TRBV13 | TGTGCCAGCAGCTTAACAGGGGCTGATACGCAGTATTTT | CASSLTGADTQYF
. | TRBJ2-2 | . | TRBV19 | TGTGCCAGTAGTATTCGGATTCGGCTAGCTGAAACCGGGGAGCTGTTTTTT | CASSIRIRLAETGELFF
. | TRBJ2-7 | . | TRBV5-8 | TGTGCCAGCGTACAACAGAAATACGAGCAGTACTTC | CASVQQKYEQYF
. | TRBJ2-5 | . | TRBV7-2 | TGTGCCAGCAGCTCTGCATATCAAGAGACCCAGTACTTC | CASSSAYQETQYF
. | TRBJ2-1 | TRBD2 | TRBV4-2 | TGTACCAGCAGCCAAGATCCTCGGGAGGGCAATGAGCAGTTCTTC | CTSSQDPREGNEQFF
. | TRBJ2-1 | . | TRBV15 | TGTGCCACCCAAACTCAGGGATATCTGTACAATGAGCAGTTCTTC | CATQTQGYLYNEQFF
once | TRBJ1-1 | . | TRBV5-1 | TGCGCCAGCAGCTTGGTTGGGACACAGAACACTGAAGCTTTCTTT | CASSLVGTQNTEAFF
. | TRBJ2-7 | TRBD2 | TRBV10-3 | TGTGCCATCAGCGGGACTAGCGGTCTTTACGAGCAGTACTTC | CAISGTSGLYEQYF
. | TRBJ2-7 | TRBD1 | TRBV5-1 | TGCGCCAGCAGCTTGGTACAGGGGGCGGTCTACGAGCAGTACTTC | CASSLVQGAVYEQYF
. | TRBJ1-1 | . | TRBV29-1 | TGCAGCGTTGAAGGCCCGGCAGGGGCGAACACTGAAGCTTTCTTT | CSVEGPAGANTEAFF
. | TRBJ2-5 | . | TRBV21-1 | TGTGCCAGCAGCAAAGAAAGCGGGGAGACCCAGTACTTC | CASSKESGETQYF
. | TRBJ2-1 | . | TRBV19 | TGTGCCAGTAGTGGTTTGGGGGAAGCGGATGAGCAGTTCTTC | CASSGLGEADEQFF
. | TRBJ2-7 | . | TRBV5-1 | TGCGCCAGCAGCTTGGTGTGGGAGGCGGGGTACGAGCAGTACTTC | CASSLVWEAGYEQYF
. | TRBJ1-2 | TRBD1 | TRBV29-1 | TGCAGCGCCCGTCCCGGGACAGGCGGCACGAGCTATGGCTACACCTTC | CSARPGTGGTSYGYTF
once | TRBJ1-2 | TRBD1 | TRBV19 | TGTGCCAGTAGGGGGACAGGGGGAAGGTCTGGCTACACCTTC | CASRGTGGRSGYTF
. | TRBJ2-5 | . | TRBV5-4 | TGTGCCAGCAGGGGAGCGGTCCAAGAGACCCAGTACTTC | CASRGAVQETQYF
. | TRBJ2-7 | . | TRBV18 | TGTGCCAGCTCACCACGGCACGGCTCCTACGAGCAGTACTTC | CASSPRHGSYEQYF
. | TRBJ1-1 | TRBD1 | TRBV5-1 | TGCGCCAGCCTCCCGGGACAGGGGGCGGCGGACACTGAAGCTTTCTTT | CASLPGQGAADTEAFF
. | TRBJ2-5 | TRBD1 | TRBV7-2 | TGTGCCAGCAGCAGGGGACAGGGGTTAGAGACCCAGTACTTC | CASSRGQGLETQYF
. | TRBJ1-5 | TRBD1 | TRBV5-1 | TGCGCCAGCAGCTTGTCGACAGGGGTGGATCAGCCCCAGCATTTT | CASSLSTGVDQPQHF
. | TRBJ2-3 | . | TRBV7-9 | TGTGCCAGCAGCTTAGGAGGTACTAGCACAGATACGCAGTATTTT | CASSLGGTSTDTQYF
. | TRBJ2-1 | . | TRBV7-2 | TGTGCCAGCAGCTTAGCGGGAGGGGGATTAGATGAGCAGTTCTTC | CASSLAGGGLDEQFF
once | TRBJ2-7 | . | TRBV27 | TGTGCCAGCAGTTTAAAGATAGTTACGGCCTCAAGCTCCTACGAGCAGTACTTC | CASSLKIVTASSSYEQYF
. | TRBJ1-1 | TRBD1 | TRBV25-1 | TGTGCCAGCAGTAAGGGACAGGGGAACACTGAAGCTTTCTTT | CASSKGQGNTEAFF
. | TRBJ1-1 | . | TRBV11-3 | TGTGCCAGCAGCGGAACAGCCCTCCCGAACACTGAAGCTTTCTTT | CASSGTALPNTEAFF
. | TRBJ1-5 | TRBD1 | TRBV7-2 | TGTGCCAGCAGCTTCGGGACAGGGGGACAGCCCCAGCATTTT | CASSFGTGGQPQHF
. | TRBJ2-1 | . | TRBV27 | TGTGCCAGCAGAACAAGTCGGGCTGCCTACAATGAGCAGTTCTTC | CASRTSRAAYNEQFF
. | TRBJ2-3 | TRBD2 | TRBV10-2 | TGCGCCAGCAGTGAGGCCGGGACTAGCGGGAGGGGGACGCAGTATTTT | CASSEAGTSGRGTQYF
. | TRBJ1-1 | . | TRBV7-2 | TGTGCCAGCAGCTTAGACCTCGGGTCTCTCGACACTGAAGCTTTCTTT | CASSLDLGSLDTEAFF
. | TRBJ2-5 | . | TRBV11-3 | TGTGCCAGCAGCTTTGTCGTTGGGGCAGGGCTTTCCCAAGAGACCCAGTACTTC | CASSFVVGAGLSQETQYF
. | TRBJ2-3 | TRBD2 | TRBV7-2 | TGTGCCAGCAGCTTCCTAGCGGGAGGGCCCAGCACAGATACGCAGTATTTT | CASSFLAGGPSTDTQYF
once | TRBJ2-1 | . | TRBV5-1 | TGCGCCAGCAGCTTGGCGGCAGGGGTCTTCAATGAGCAGTTCTTC | CASSLAAGVFNEQFF
. | TRBJ2-1 | TRBD2 | TRBV13 | TGTGCCAGCAGCTTAGCGGCTAGCGGGAGTCCCAATGAGCAGTTCTTC | CASSLAASGSPNEQFF
. | TRBJ1-5 | . | TRBV19 | TGTGCCAGTAGGTGGCAGGGACAGCCCCAGCATTTT | CASRWQGQPQHF
. | TRBJ2-7 | . | TRBV7-8 | TGTGCCAGCACCAACCCGGAGGGAACCTACGAGCAGTACTTC | CASTNPEGTYEQYF
. | TRBJ2-7 | . | TRBV12-5 | TGTGCTAGTGGTTTTCGTGGGAGGACGCACGAGCAGTACTTC | CASGFRGRTHEQYF
. | TRBJ1-3 | . | TRBV15 | TGTGCCACCAGCAGAGATAGGGGTCCTGGAAACACCATATATTTT | CATSRDRGPGNTIYF
. | TRBJ2-2 | . | TRBV5-1 | TGCGCCAGCAGCGAGGGACAACTAACCGGGGAGCTGTTTTTT | CASSEGQLTGELFF
. | TRBJ2-2 | TRBD2 | TRBV19 | TGTGCCAGTACCATAGCGGGAGGTAGGACCGGGGAGCTGTTTTTT | CASTIAGGRTGELFF